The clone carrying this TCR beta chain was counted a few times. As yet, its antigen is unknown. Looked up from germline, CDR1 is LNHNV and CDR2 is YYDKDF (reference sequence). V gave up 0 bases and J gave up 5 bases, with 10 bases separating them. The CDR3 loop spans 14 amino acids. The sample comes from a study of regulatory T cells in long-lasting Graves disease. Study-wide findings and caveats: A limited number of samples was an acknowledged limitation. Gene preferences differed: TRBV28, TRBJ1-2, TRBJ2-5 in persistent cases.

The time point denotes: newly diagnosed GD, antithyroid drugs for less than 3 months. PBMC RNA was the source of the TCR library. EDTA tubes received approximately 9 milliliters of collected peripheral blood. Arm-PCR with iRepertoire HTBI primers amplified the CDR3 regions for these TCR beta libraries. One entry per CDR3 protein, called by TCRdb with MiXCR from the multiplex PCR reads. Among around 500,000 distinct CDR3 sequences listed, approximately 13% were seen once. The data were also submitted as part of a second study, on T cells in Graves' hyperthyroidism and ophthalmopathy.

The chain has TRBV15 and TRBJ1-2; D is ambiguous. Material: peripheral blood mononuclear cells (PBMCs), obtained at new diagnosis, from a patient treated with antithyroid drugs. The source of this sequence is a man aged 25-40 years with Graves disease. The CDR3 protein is CATSRDPGLYGYTF. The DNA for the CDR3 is TGTGCCACCAGCAGAGACCCGGGGTTATATGGCTACACCTTC.